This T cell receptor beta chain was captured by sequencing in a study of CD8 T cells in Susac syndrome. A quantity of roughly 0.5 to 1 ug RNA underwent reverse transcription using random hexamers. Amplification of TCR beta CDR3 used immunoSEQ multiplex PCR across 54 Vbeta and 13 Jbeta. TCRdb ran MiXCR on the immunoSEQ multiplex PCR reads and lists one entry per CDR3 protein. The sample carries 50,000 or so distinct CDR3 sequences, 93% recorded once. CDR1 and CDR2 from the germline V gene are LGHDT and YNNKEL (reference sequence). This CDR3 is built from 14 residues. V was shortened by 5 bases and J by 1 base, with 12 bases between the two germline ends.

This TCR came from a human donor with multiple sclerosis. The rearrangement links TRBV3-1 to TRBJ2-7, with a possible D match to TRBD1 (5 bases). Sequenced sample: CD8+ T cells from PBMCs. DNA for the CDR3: TGTGCCAGCAGCTGGCAGGGTTCTTCCTACGAGCAGTACTTC. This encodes CASSWQGSSYEQYF.